A selection of T cell receptor beta chains follows, all from one sample in a study of shared clonotypes between healthy human individuals. Measured with immunoSEQ multiplex PCR; TCRdb has only the in-frame clones, and not every one. The table records about a million clones, around four fifths of them present only once. What was sequenced was memory CD4+ T cells sorted from blood. All receptors come from a young man in good health. Each CDR3 is given with its conserved first and last residue. Fields, in order: V gene, clone size, J gene, D gene, CDR3 DNA, CDR3 protein. A D gene is named only where the DNA matches it firmly. The size entry is marked missing in some rows and otherwise reads once, few, many or a size class.

>TRBV21-1|NA|TRBJ2-7|NA
TGTGCCAGCACCCTGAGGGAAGGCGAGCAGTACTTC
CASTLREGEQYF
>TRBV30|NA|TRBJ2-3|TRBD2
TGTGCCTGGACGACTAGCGGGAGTGATACGCAGTATTTT
CAWTTSGSDTQYF
>TRBV7-6|NA|TRBJ1-4|NA
TGTGCCAGCAGCTTAGCCAGGGGTACTAATGAAAAACTGTTTTTT
CASSLARGTNEKLFF
>TRBV10-3|NA|TRBJ2-5|TRBD1
TGTGCCATCAGTCAGGGGGACAGTTCACAAGAGACCCAGTACTTC
CAISQGDSSQETQYF
>TRBV7-9|NA|TRBJ2-7|TRBD1
TGTGCCAGCAGCTTTAAGGGGGACAGGGCGTACGAGCAGTACTTC
CASSFKGDRAYEQYF
>TRBV11-3|NA|TRBJ1-5|NA
TGTGCCAGCCCCCGCAGAGTTAGCAATCAGCCCCAGCATTTT
CASPRRVSNQPQHF
>TRBV6-5|NA|TRBJ1-6|NA
TGTGCCAGCAGTTACGTGGACAGTAATTCACCCCTCCACTTT
CASSYVDSNSPLHF
>TRBV29-1|NA|TRBJ1-1|NA
TGCAGCGTTGACGGTACACAGGGATTGGGGAACACTGAAGCTTTCTTT
CSVDGTQGLGNTEAFF
>TRBV14|NA|TRBJ1-1|TRBD1
TGTGCCAGCAGCCAAGATAGGGGGCGGGCTTTCTTT
CASSQDRGRAFF
>TRBV5-1|NA|TRBJ2-7|TRBD1
TGCGCCAGCAGCTACAGGGGGTCCTACGAGCAGTACTTC
CASSYRGSYEQYF
>TRBV15|many|TRBJ2-4|NA
TGTGCCACCAGCAGAGATGGTTGGGACACCACCAAAAACATTCAGTACTTC
CATSRDGWDTTKNIQYF
>TRBV5-4|NA|TRBJ2-7|TRBD1
TGTGCCAGCAGCTGGCGCGGGACAGGGACCTACGAGCAGTACTTC
CASSWRGTGTYEQYF
>TRBV4-1|NA|TRBJ1-4|TRBD1
TGCGCCAGCAGCCACCCGGACAGGGGTGAGGACTGGTCTGCAACTAATGAAAAACTGTTTTTT
CASSHPDRGEDWSATNEKLFF